Shown below are 19 T cell receptor beta chains from a single sample sequenced in a study of cytomegalovirus exposure and HLA in healthy donors. Amplification used 60 Vbeta primers and 13 Jbeta primers. Clones were sequenced by immunoSEQ multiplex PCR, and TCRdb holds only the in-frame ones, with some missing. The sample contains some 120,000 clones, about 80% of which appear only once. Source material: PBMCs. The receptors shown here come from a woman aged 50 to 60 in good health and CMV-seropositive.

This sequence joins TRBV19 and TRBJ2-3, with 8 bases identical to TRBD2. Germline V gives CDR1 LNHDA, CDR2 SQIVND (reference sequence). J gave up 0 bases and V 4 bases, and 9 bases lay outside the gene matches. The CDR3 consists of 17 residues. CDR3 coding DNA: TGTGCCAGTAGTACCTACTCTACTAGCGGAAGCACAGATACGCAGTATTTT. It encodes CASSTYSTSGSTDTQYF.

CDR3 sequence: CASSYSPGTYEQYF. In nucleotides, the CDR3 is TGTGCCAGCAGTTACTCTCCAGGTACCTACGAGCAGTACTTC. The genes are TRBV6-5 and TRBJ2-5; unclear D gene. Near its end, the DNA agrees better with TRBJ2-7, so the J call may be wrong. This CDR3 is built from 14 residues. Germline CDR1 reads MNHEY; CDR2 reads SVGAGI.

The table lists this clone with a few counts. The chain links TRBV15 to TRBJ2-7; 10 bases match TRBD2. V shed 0 bases and J 2 bases; nucleotides not matched to a gene: 4. Germline-derived CDR1 and CDR2 are LNHNV and YYDKDF (reference sequence). The CDR3 sequence is 16 residues long. CDR3 DNA: TGTGCCACCAGCAGAGATCGAACTAGCGGGGCCTACGAGCAGTACTTC. Its translation: CATSRDRTSGAYEQYF.

V usage is TRBV5-1 and J usage is TRBJ2-3; 8 bases are a match to TRBD2. The CDR3 has 15 residues. Germline assignment: CDR1 SGHRS and CDR2 YFSETQ. After removal of 4 bases from V and 0 bases from J, the junction contained 4 bases not matched to a gene. CDR3: CASSPRGVSTDTQYF. The CDR3 nucleotides are TGCGCCAGCAGCCCGCGGGGGGTTAGCACAGATACGCAGTATTTT. Variable domain in full (rest from reference TRBV5-1 and TRBJ2-3): KAGVTQTPRYLIKTRGQQVTLSCSPISGHRSVSWYQQTPGQGLQFLFEYFSETQRNKGNFPGRFSGRQFSNSRSEMNVSTLELGDSALYLCASSPRGVSTDTQYFGPGTRLTVL.

The chain couples TRBV4-3 to TRBJ2-1, with 7 bases aligning to TRBD2. With V trimmed by 0 bases and J by 3 bases, 8 bases remained unmatched. This CDR3 region has 17 residues. The germline CDR1 and CDR2 sequences are LGHNA and YSLEER. The chain's CDR3 is CASSQEWGGGGYNEQFF. The CDR3 DNA is TGCGCCAGCAGCCAAGAATGGGGAGGCGGGGGCTACAATGAGCAGTTCTTC.

V and J are TRBV11-3 and TRBJ1-2; 9 bases align to TRBD1. In germline, CDR1 is SGHNT, CDR2 YENEEA. Trimming cost V 1 base and J 2 bases; bases outside gene matches: 2. The CDR3 has 15 amino acids. The CDR3 region is CASSLGGQGNYGYTF. The CDR3 DNA follows: TGTGCCAGCAGCTTAGGGGGACAGGGAAACTATGGCTACACCTTC.

The chain joins TRBV6-1 to TRBJ1-4, with D unresolved. V was cut by 4 bases and J by 8 bases, with 14 bases left in between. CDR3 size: 14 residues. Germline V lookup: CDR1 MNHNS, CDR2 SASEGT. The CDR3 region has the DNA TGTGCCAGCAGTGGAGGACTGGGGAGGGAAAAACTGTTTTTT. Translating gives CASSGGLGREKLFF.

This clone appeared once. This chain joins TRBV11-3 and TRBJ2-5; D gene unclear. V lost 3 bases to trimming and J lost 3 bases, with 2 bases between them. Germline lookup yields CDR1 SGHNT and CDR2 YENEEA. This CDR3 contains 11 residues. CDR3 in amino acids: CASSFEETQYF. The CDR3 DNA reads as TGTGCCAGCAGCTTCGAAGAGACCCAGTACTTC.

The genes are TRBV6-6 and TRBJ1-4; 10 nucleotides line up with TRBD1. The CDR3 is made up of 15 amino acids. Germline loops: CDR1 MNHNY, CDR2 SVGAGI (reference sequence). The junction had 3 bases not matched to a gene; V was cut back by 3 bases and J by 5 bases. The CDR3 bases are TGTGCCAGCAGTTATAGGGGACAGGGGAATGAAAAACTGTTTTTT. This codes for CASSYRGQGNEKLFF.

Only a few counts were recorded for this clone. CDR3 bases: TGTGCCAGCAGTGAATCGGCAGGTAGTAGCTCTGGGGCCAACGTCCTGACTTTC. Residues: CASSESAGSSSGANVLTF. The gene calls are TRBV25-1 and TRBJ2-6; D is unclear. Trimming left V 1 base short and J 0 bases short, with 13 bases between. This CDR3 region has 18 residues. The germline V gene encodes CDR1 MGHDK and CDR2 SYGVNS.

The chain is built from TRBV9 and TRBJ1-5; 10 bases line up with TRBD1. Losses at the gene ends were 3 bases for V and 6 bases for J; bases not matched to a gene: 6. The CDR3 totals 15 residues. The V gene's germline CDR1 is SGDLS and CDR2 YYNGEE. The CDR3 nucleotides are TGTGCCAGCAGCGGCGACAGGGGGCTCGGTCAGCCCCAGCATTTT. Translation gives CASSGDRGLGQPQHF.

The V gene is TRBV6-6, the J gene TRBJ2-7, with 10 bases aligning to TRBD2. Per the germline V gene, CDR1 is MNHNY and CDR2 is SVGAGI (reference sequence). J gave up 2 bases and V 3 bases, and 7 bases lay outside the gene matches. The CDR3 spans 16 residues. The DNA for the CDR3 is TGTGCCAGCAGTTATAACGGACTAGCGGTAACCTACGAGCAGTACTTC. Translating gives CASSYNGLAVTYEQYF.

The chain is built from TRBV5-1 and TRBJ2-5, with D possibly TRBD2 on 5 matching bases. V dropped 2 bases and J dropped 2 bases, with 7 bases sitting between them. Germline V gene lookup returns CDR1 SGHRS and CDR2 YFSETQ. This CDR3 contains 13 residues. The CDR3 here is CASSLEGQETQYF. As DNA, the CDR3 is TGCGCCAGCAGCTTAGAGGGACAAGAGACCCAGTACTTC.

The rearrangement joins TRBV7-8 to TRBJ2-7; the match to TRBD2 covers 9 bases. J gave up 3 bases and V 0 bases, and 9 bases lay outside the gene matches. Germline V gene data show CDR1 as SGHVS and CDR2 as FQNEAQ. CDR3 length: 17 amino acids. CDR3 protein: CASSLALAGSAFYEQYF. The CDR3 nucleotides are TGTGCCAGCAGCTTAGCCCTAGCGGGGAGCGCATTCTACGAGCAGTACTTC.

This clone was seen a few times. This chain uses TRBV28 with TRBJ2-7; D gene uncertain. Germline V gives CDR1 MDHEN, CDR2 SYDVKM. The CDR3 contains 12 residues. Deletions cut 3 bases from V and 5 bases from J, with 8 bases between. As DNA, the CDR3 is TGTGCCAGCAGTTTGTTAACAGACGAGCAGTACTTC. Its translation is CASSLLTDEQYF.

The chain uses TRBV7-6 and TRBJ2-3, with D tentatively TRBD1 (6 bases). CDR3 length: 14 residues. Germline CDR1 is SGHVS and CDR2 is FNYEAQ. V lost 0 bases to trimming and J lost 8 bases, with 12 bases between them. CDR3 nucleotides: TGTGCCAGCAGCTTAGCAGCGGAACAGGGTACGCAGTATTTT. It codes for CASSLAAEQGTQYF.

The chain uses TRBV4-2 and TRBJ1-2, with a tentative D call TRBD1 (6 bases). V shed 3 bases and J shed 8 bases, with 13 bases lying between them. Germline CDR1 LGHNA, CDR2 YNFKEQ. The CDR3 is 13 amino acids. The CDR3 sequence: CASSQDTGPGYTF. CDR3 bases: TGTGCCAGCAGCCAGGATACAGGGCCGGGCTACACCTTC.

This chain uses TRBV7-3 with TRBJ1-2; D remains ambiguous. Germline V gene sequence: CDR1 SGHTA, CDR2 FQGTGA. V was clipped by 2 bases and J by 0 bases, with 13 bases between them. CDR3 size: 16 residues. The CDR3 region is CASSLGGSGTNYGYTF. In nucleotides, the CDR3 is TGTGCCAGCAGCTTAGGTGGATCGGGAACTAACTATGGCTACACCTTC.

The chain links TRBV5-4 to TRBJ2-1; 7 bases line up with TRBD1. J gave up 5 bases and V 5 bases, and 10 bases lay outside the gene matches. The CDR3 has 15 amino acids. Germline CDR1 reads SGHNT; CDR2 reads YYREEE (reference sequence). The CDR3 protein is CASSRQGWGHNEQFF. CDR3 sequence (DNA): TGTGCCAGCAGTAGACAGGGTTGGGGGCACAATGAGCAGTTCTTC.